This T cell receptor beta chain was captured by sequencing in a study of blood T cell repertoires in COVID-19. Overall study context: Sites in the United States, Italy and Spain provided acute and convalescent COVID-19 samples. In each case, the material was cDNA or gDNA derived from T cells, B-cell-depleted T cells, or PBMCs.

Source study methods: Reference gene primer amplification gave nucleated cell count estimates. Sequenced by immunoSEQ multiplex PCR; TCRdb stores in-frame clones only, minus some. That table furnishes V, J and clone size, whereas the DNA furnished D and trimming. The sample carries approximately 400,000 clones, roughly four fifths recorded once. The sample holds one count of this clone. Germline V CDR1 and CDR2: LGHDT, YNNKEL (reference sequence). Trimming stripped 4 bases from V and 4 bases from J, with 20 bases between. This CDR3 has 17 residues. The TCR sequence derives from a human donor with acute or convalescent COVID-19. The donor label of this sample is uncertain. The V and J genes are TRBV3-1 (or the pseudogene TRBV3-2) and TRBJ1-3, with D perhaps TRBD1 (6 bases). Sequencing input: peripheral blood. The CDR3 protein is CASSPILRTASGNTIYF. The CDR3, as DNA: TGTGCCAGCAGCCCTATACTACGGACAGCATCGGGAAACACCATATATTTT.